These T cell receptor beta chains were read from a single sample in a study of cytomegalovirus exposure and HLA in healthy donors. Assay: immunoSEQ multiplex PCR; the TCRdb copy retains only in-frame clones and omits some. This sample yields 150,000 to 200,000 clones, of which 80% to 90% are seen a single time; 7% belongs to the top ten. The sample taken for sequencing was PBMCs. The receptors were gathered from a woman in her thirties in good health and CMV-seropositive. CDR3s leave out the opening cysteine and the closing phenylalanine or tryptophan. The order of the fields is J gene, V gene, CDR3 protein.

>TRBJ1-6|TRBV19
ASHWSGNSPLH
>TRBJ2-5|TRBV5-5
ASSLIQGAPLATQY
>TRBJ2-1|TRBV19
ASSIRTGMANEQF
>TRBJ1-1|TRBV7-2
ASSLGRWGAGMNTEAF
>TRBJ2-2|TRBV4-2
ASSQVAGGRTGELF
>TRBJ1-2|TRBV5-6
ASSLWAGHGYT
>TRBJ2-2|TRBV11-1
ASQWGAGELF
>TRBJ2-7|TRBV7-9
ASSGQEESYEQY
>TRBJ1-2|TRBV5-8
ASSFLGGGRDYGYT
>TRBJ1-5|TRBV7-9
ASSSTGTGVPNQPQH
>TRBJ2-3|TRBV7-3
ASSPWAGITDTQY
>TRBJ1-6|TRBV7-3
ASSRDRNNSPLH
>TRBJ1-1|TRBV2
ASSGRNTEAF
>TRBJ2-5|TRBV9
ASSPSGLGETQY
>TRBJ1-4|TRBV7-2
ASSQTGSEKLF
>-|TRBV4-1
ASSEGTGYEQY
>TRBJ2-7|TRBV11-2
ASSLGRGRALYEQY
>TRBJ1-2|TRBV30
AWSTALLYGYT
>TRBJ2-1|TRBV7-9
SSSSSYNEQF
>TRBJ2-7|TRBV18
ASSPADSQMGQY
>TRBJ1-2|TRBV14
ASSQGLVRGTEANYGYT
>TRBJ2-1|TRBV6-5
ASRGSRGGNEQF
>TRBJ2-7|TRBV4-2
ASSQYDRVYEQY
>-|TRBV27
ASSLGAGAYEQY
>TRBJ1-3|TRBV5-1
ASSANPGGNTIY
>TRBJ2-1|TRBV7-3
ASSWKQGSYNEQF
>TRBJ1-2|TRBV7-2
ASSRPSGGYYGYT
>TRBJ2-2|TRBV5-4
ASSLAGAGGSGELF
>TRBJ1-2|TRBV5-1
ASSPEEFHGYT
>TRBJ2-7|TRBV9
ASSAGHRGPYEQY
>TRBJ1-2|TRBV9
ASSDGTGHGYT
>TRBJ2-3|TRBV7-2
ASSFDSGGLDTQY
>TRBJ1-4|TRBV4-2
ASSQEKVGTYLAPNEKLF
>TRBJ1-1|TRBV6-5
ASALGGFPNTEAF
>TRBJ2-7|TRBV28
ASSDNEQY
>TRBJ1-2|TRBV9
ASSVATRDRGQPMYGYT
>TRBJ2-3|TRBV11-3
ASSRGTSGYGSDTQY
>TRBJ2-7|TRBV7-2
ASSPALAETYEQY
>TRBJ1-2|TRBV9
ASSVAGGAYGYT
>TRBJ2-3|TRBV4-3
ASSQGSGRTDTQY
>TRBJ2-7|TRBV27
ASSFGPGTGVPYEQY
>TRBJ1-2|TRBV19
ATVRQGKGVGYT
>TRBJ2-1|TRBV4-2
ASSRKGPTSSYNEQF
>TRBJ1-3|TRBV10-3
AISESSGTREPHSGNTIY
>TRBJ2-5|TRBV7-2
ASSLGGGGAKTQY
>TRBJ1-3|TRBV27
ASSPGGGNTIY
>TRBJ1-2|TRBV5-6
ASRHTLYGYT
>TRBJ1-5|TRBV2
ASSDRGGGNQPQH
>TRBJ2-7|TRBV5-6
ASSSGSGGYEQY
>TRBJ1-1|TRBV7-3
ASSTTGVDTEAF
>TRBJ1-5|TRBV2
ASKSGRNQPQH
>TRBJ1-5|TRBV7-9
ASSQDKPGFQPQH
>TRBJ1-2|TRBV10-3
AISEGLQLYNYGYT
>TRBJ1-2|TRBV14
ASSLRDSYGYT
>TRBJ2-4|TRBV7-2
ASSSTGTSNIQY
>TRBJ1-2|TRBV10-3
AISGGQGRSGYT
>TRBJ1-2|TRBV5-6
ASSSDSWTGGNYGYT
>TRBJ1-5|TRBV15
ATSRVWGQVNQPQH
>TRBJ1-2|TRBV7-2
ASSSNREIRDYGYT